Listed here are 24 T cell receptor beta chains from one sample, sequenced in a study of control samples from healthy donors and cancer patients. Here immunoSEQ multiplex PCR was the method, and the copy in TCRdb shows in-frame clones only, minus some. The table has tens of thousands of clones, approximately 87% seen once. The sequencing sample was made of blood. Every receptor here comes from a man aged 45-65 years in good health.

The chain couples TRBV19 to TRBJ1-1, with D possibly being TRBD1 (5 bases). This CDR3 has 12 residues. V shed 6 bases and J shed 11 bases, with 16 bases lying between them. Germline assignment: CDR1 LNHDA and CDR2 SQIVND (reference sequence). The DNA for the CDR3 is TGTGCCAGTAGCCTTGACGGGACGGGGGCTTTCTTT. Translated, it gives CASSLDGTGAFF.

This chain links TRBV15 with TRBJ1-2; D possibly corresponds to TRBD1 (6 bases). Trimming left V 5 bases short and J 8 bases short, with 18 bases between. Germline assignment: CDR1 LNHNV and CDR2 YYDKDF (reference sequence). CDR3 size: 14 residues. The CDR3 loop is CATSSLVGGWGYTF. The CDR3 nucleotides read TGTGCCACCAGCTCTCTCGTGGGGGGCTGGGGCTACACCTTC.

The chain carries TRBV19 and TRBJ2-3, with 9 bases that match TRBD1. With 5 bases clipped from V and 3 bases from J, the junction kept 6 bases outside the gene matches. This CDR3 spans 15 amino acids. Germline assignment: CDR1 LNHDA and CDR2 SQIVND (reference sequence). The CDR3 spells CASSRRDRETDTQYF. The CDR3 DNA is TGTGCCAGTAGTCGCCGGGACAGGGAGACAGATACGCAGTATTTT.

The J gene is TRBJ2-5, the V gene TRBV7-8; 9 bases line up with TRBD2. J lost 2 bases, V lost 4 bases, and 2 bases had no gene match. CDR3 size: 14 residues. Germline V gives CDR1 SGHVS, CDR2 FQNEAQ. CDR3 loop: CASSSTSGQETQYF. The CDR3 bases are TGTGCCAGCAGCTCAACTAGCGGGCAAGAGACCCAGTACTTC. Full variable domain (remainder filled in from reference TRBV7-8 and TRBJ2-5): GAGVSQSPRYKVAKRGQDVALRCDPISGHVSLFWYQQALGQGPEFLTYFQNEAQLDKSGLPSDRFFAERPEGSVSTLKIQRTQQEDSAVYLCASSSTSGQETQYFGPGTRLLVL.

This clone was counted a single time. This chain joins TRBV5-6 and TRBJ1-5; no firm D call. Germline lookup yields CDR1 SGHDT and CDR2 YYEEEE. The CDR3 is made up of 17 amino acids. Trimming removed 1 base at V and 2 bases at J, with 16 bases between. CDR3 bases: TGTGCCAGCAGCTTGTCCAGGAGTGGGTATGGCAATCAGCCCCAGCATTTT. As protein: CASSLSRSGYGNQPQHF.

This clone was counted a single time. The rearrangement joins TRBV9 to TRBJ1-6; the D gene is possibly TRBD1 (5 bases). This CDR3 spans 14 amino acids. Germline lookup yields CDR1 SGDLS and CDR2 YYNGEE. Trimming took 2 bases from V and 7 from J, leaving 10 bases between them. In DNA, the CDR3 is TGTGCCAGCAGCGTTGCACAGGCCAATTCACCCCTCCACTTT. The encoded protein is CASSVAQANSPLHF.

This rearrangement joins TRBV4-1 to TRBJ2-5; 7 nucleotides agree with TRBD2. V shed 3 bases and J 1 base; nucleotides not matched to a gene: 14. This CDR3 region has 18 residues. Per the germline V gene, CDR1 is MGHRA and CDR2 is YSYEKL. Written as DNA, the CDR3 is TGCGCCAGCAGCCAGGATACCCTAGCGGCATATTCCCAAGAGACCCAGTACTTC. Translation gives CASSQDTLAAYSQETQYF.

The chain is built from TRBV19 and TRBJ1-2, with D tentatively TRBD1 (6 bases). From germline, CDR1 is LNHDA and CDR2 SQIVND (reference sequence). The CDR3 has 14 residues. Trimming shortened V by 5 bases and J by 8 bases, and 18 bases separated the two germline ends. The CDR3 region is CASSAGGGEEGYTF. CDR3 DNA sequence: TGTGCCAGTAGTGCTGGAGGGGGGGAAGAAGGCTACACCTTC.

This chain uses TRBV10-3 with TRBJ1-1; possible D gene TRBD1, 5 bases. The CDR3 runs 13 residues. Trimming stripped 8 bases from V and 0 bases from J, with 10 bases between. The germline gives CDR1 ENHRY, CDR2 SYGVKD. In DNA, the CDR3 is TGTGCCATCCGGCGGGACTTGAACACTGAAGCTTTCTTT. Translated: CAIRRDLNTEAFF.

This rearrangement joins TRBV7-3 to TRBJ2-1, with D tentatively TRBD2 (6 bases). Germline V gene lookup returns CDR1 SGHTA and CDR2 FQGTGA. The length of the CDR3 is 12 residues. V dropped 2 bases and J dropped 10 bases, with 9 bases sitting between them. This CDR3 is CASSLSAGEQFF. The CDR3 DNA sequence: TGTGCCAGCAGCTTATCAGCGGGCGAGCAGTTCTTC.

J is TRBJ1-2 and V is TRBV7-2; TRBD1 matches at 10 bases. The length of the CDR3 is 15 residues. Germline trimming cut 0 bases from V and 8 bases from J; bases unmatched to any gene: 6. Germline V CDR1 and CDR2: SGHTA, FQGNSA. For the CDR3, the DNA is TGTGCCAGCAGCTTAGCTGGGGGGACAGGGGAAGGCTACACCTTC. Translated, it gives CASSLAGGTGEGYTF.

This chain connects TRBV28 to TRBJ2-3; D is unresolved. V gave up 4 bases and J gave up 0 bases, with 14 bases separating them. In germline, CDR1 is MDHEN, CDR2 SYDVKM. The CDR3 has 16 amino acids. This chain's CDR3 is CASSSPMAPSTDTQYF. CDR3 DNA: TGTGCCAGCAGTTCTCCAATGGCGCCAAGCACAGATACGCAGTATTTT.

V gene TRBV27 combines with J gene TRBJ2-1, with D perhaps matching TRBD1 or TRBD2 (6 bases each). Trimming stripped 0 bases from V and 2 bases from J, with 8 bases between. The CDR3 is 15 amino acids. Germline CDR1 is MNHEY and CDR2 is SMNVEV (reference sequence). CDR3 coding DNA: TGTGCCAGCAGTTTATCGGGGGGCCCCTACAATGAGCAGTTCTTC. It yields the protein CASSLSGGPYNEQFF.

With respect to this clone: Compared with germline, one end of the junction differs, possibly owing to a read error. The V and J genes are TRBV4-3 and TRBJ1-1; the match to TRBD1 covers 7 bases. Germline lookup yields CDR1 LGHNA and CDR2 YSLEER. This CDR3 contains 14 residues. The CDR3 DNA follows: TGCGCCAGCAGCCAAGATTACGACGGGACAGCCACCCTCTTT. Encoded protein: CASSQDYDGTATLF.

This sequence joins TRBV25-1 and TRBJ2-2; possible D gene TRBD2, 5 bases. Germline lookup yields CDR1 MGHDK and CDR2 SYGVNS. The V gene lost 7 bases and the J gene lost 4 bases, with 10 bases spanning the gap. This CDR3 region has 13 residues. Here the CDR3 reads CASTLGSTGELFF. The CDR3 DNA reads TGTGCCAGCACCCTAGGGAGCACCGGGGAGCTGTTTTTT. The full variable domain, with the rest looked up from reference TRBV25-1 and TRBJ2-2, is EADIYQTPRYLVIGTGKKITLECSQTMGHDKMYWYQQDPGMELHLIHYSYGVNSTEKGDLSSESTVSRIRTEHFPLTLESARPSHTSQYLCASTLGSTGELFFGEGSRLTVL.

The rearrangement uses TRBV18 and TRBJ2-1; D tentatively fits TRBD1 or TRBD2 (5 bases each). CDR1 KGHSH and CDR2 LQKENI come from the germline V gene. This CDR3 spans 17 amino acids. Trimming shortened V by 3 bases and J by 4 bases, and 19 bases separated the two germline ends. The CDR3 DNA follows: TGTGCCAGCTCACCGGGGCTCAGGACTTCATTTTACAATGAGCAGTTCTTC. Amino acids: CASSPGLRTSFYNEQFF.

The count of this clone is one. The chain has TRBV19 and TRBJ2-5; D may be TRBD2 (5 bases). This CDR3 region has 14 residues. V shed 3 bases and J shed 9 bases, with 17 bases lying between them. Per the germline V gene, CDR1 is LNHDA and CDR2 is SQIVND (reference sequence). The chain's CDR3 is CASSIGTASGAQYF. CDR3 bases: TGTGCCAGTAGTATTGGAACGGCCTCCGGGGCCCAGTACTTC.

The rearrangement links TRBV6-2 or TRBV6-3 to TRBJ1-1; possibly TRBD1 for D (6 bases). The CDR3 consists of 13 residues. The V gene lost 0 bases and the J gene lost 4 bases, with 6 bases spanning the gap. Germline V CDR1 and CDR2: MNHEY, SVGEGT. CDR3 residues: CASSYSDSTEAFF. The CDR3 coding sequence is TGTGCCAGCAGTTACTCGGACAGCACTGAAGCTTTCTTT.

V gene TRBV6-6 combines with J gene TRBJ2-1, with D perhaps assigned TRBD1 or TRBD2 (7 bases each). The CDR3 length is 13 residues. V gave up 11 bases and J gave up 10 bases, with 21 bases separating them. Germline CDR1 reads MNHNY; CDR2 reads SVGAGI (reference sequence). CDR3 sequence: CASRGGRANEQFF. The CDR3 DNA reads TGTGCCTCCAGGGGGGGGAGGGCCAACGAGCAGTTCTTC.

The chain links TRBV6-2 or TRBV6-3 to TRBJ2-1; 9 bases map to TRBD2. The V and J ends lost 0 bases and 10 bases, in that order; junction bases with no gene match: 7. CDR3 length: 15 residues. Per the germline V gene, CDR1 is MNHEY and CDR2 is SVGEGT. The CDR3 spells CASSYSLAGYREQFF. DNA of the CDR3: TGTGCCAGCAGTTACTCGCTAGCGGGGTACCGGGAGCAGTTCTTC.

The CDR3 spells CASRTGQGDRQPQHF. In DNA form, the CDR3 reads TGTGCCAGTAGAACGGGACAGGGGGATCGTCAGCCCCAGCATTTT. The V call is TRBV19, the J call TRBJ1-5; TRBD1 matches 11 bases. The CDR3 consists of 15 residues. V shed 6 bases and J 6 bases; nucleotides not matched to a gene: 7. Germline CDR1 and CDR2: LNHDA and SQIVND (reference sequence). Full variable domain (rest looked up from reference TRBV19 and TRBJ1-5): DGGITQSPKYLFRKEGQNVTLSCEQNLNHDAMYWYRQDPGQGLRLIYYSQIVNDFQKGDIAEGYSVSREKKESFPLTVTSAQKNPTAFYLCASRTGQGDRQPQHFGDGTRLSIL.

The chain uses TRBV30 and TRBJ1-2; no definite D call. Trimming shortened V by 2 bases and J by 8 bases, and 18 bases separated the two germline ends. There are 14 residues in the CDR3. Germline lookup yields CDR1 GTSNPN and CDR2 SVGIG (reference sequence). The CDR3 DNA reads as TGTGCCTGGAGTTTTAAAGGGTGGGAGAACGGCTACACCTTC. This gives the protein CAWSFKGWENGYTF. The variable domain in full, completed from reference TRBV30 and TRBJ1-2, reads SQTIHQWPATLVQPVGSPLSLECTVEGTSNPNLYWYRQAAGRGLQLLFYSVGIGQISSEVPQNLSASRPQDRQFILSSKKLLLSDSGFYLCAWSFKGWENGYTFGSGTRLTVV.

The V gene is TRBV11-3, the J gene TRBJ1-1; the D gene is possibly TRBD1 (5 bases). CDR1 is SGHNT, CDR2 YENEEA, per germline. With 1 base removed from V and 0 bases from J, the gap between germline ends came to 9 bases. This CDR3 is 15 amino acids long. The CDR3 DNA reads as TGTGCCAGCAGCTTAGGAGGGGAAGTGAACACTGAAGCTTTCTTT. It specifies CASSLGGEVNTEAFF.

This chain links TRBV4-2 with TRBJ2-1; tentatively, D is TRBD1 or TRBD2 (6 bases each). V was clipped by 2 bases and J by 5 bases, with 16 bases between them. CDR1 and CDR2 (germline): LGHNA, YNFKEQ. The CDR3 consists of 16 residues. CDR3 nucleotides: TGTGCCAGCAGCCAATTCTCGGGGGCGTTCGACAATGAGCAGTTCTTC. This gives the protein CASSQFSGAFDNEQFF.